The 11 T cell receptor beta chains presented below share a single source sample, sequenced in a study of neurological immune-mediated disorders. Via MiXCR, TCRdb re-called the 5' RACE reads, giving one row per CDR3 protein. The sample yields about 120,000 distinct CDR3 sequences, approximately 3.2% seen once. Input material: PBMCs. These receptor sequences come from a woman aged 25 to 39 with multiple sclerosis.

This clonotype was counted ten times or more. The rearrangement joins TRBV21-1 to TRBJ2-7; the tabulated D call, TRBD1, remains unverified against the DNA. TRBV21-1 is a documented pseudogene. The CDR3 sequence is 16 residues long. The CDR3, as DNA: TGTGCCAGCAGCACCTTGGACAGCAAATCCTCCCTCGAGCAGTACTTC. Protein product: CASSTLDSKSSLEQYF.

In its sample, this clonotype was seen many times. The chain is built from TRBV27 and TRBJ2-7; TRBD2 matches at 10 bases. The V and J ends lost 5 bases and 7 bases, in that order; junction bases with no gene match: 20. Germline values: CDR1 MNHEY, CDR2 SMNVEV (reference sequence). The CDR3 totals 18 residues. CDR3 residues: CASSPIPLAGDPIKEQYF. The CDR3 DNA sequence: TGTGCCAGCAGTCCGATCCCCCTAGCGGGAGACCCTATAAAGGAGCAGTACTTC.

This clonotype was seen repeatedly, ten times or more. This chain joins TRBV10-3 and TRBJ2-7, with D perhaps TRBD1 (6 bases). Germline lookup yields CDR1 ENHRY and CDR2 SYGVKD. The CDR3 runs 18 residues. Trimming stripped 0 bases from V and 1 base from J, with 19 bases between. The CDR3 sequence is CAISESKQGRRSSYEQYF. The CDR3 coding sequence is TGTGCCATCAGTGAGTCGAAGCAGGGGCGGCGATCTTCCTACGAGCAGTACTTC.

Only a few counts were recorded for this clonotype. The chain combines TRBV30 with TRBJ1-2; tentative D call: TRBD1 (5 bases). The CDR3 is 16 residues long. Germline CDR1 and CDR2: GTSNPN and SVGIG (reference sequence). The ends were cut back, 0 bases at V and 6 bases at J, with 20 bases in the middle. The CDR3 DNA reads TGTGCCTGGAGTGTACAAATTAGGAGGGGTGGACATGGCTACACCTTC. Translating gives CAWSVQIRRGGHGYTF.

This clonotype was detected ten times or more. The CDR3 protein is CSASPLAGGYHEQYF. In nucleotides, the CDR3 is TGCAGTGCTAGCCCGCTAGCGGGAGGATACCACGAGCAGTACTTC. The chain employs TRBV20-1 and TRBJ2-7; 11 bases are shared with TRBD2. Trimming cost V 3 bases and J 5 bases; bases outside gene matches: 9. The germline V gene encodes CDR1 DFQATT and CDR2 SNEGSKA (reference sequence). CDR3 size: 15 residues.

Many counts were recorded for this clonotype. The chain is built from TRBV6-5 and TRBJ2-5; weak D call: TRBD2 (5 bases). Trimming took off 5 bases at V and 3 bases at J, with 13 bases between the two ends. This CDR3 contains 14 residues. Looked up from germline, CDR1 is MNHEY and CDR2 is SVGAGI. The CDR3 region is CASSAGVVEETQYF. CDR3 sequence (DNA): TGTGCCAGCAGTGCCGGGGTAGTGGAAGAGACCCAGTACTTC.

The chain uses TRBV6-5 and TRBJ2-5; possibly TRBD2 for D (6 bases). This CDR3 has 14 residues. Germline V lookup: CDR1 MNHEY, CDR2 SVGAGI. Trimming pared 7 bases from V and 1 base from J, leaving 13 bases between. Here the CDR3 reads CASTGGETQETQYF. In DNA, the CDR3 is TGTGCCAGCACCGGAGGGGAGACCCAAGAGACCCAGTACTTC.

The sample holds many counts of this clonotype. The chain combines TRBV20-1 with TRBJ1-5; D gene uncertain. Germline assignment: CDR1 DFQATT and CDR2 SNEGSKA (reference sequence). This CDR3 is 13 amino acids long. The ends were cut back, 6 bases at V and 8 bases at J, with 17 bases in the middle. The CDR3 nucleotides are TGCAGTGCCCGTCACGCGGTCTTGGAGCCCCAGCATTTT. Translated: CSARHAVLEPQHF.

This clonotype was counted at least ten times. The CDR3 reads CASSRSLGWGGELFF. Here the CDR3 DNA reads TGTGCCAGCAGTCGATCCTTAGGTTGGGGCGGGGAGCTGTTTTTT. The J gene is TRBJ2-2, the V gene TRBV27; D is unresolved. Trimming removed 5 bases at V and 7 bases at J, with 17 bases between. This CDR3 contains 15 residues. CDR1 is MNHEY, CDR2 SMNVEV, per germline (reference sequence).

In its sample, this clonotype was seen many times. The rearrangement uses TRBV12-3 or TRBV12-4 and TRBJ1-1, with 8 bases aligning to TRBD1. There are 16 residues in the CDR3. V lost 3 bases and J lost 1; bases outside the gene matches: 7. The CDR3 region has the DNA TGTGCCAGCAGTTTCGGCAGGGGGCTTGGGAACACTGAAGCTTTCTTT. It encodes CASSFGRGLGNTEAFF.

This clonotype has at least ten counts. The CDR3 protein is CSARGSQSWTEAFF. The CDR3 bases are TGCAGTGCTAGAGGTAGTCAAAGTTGGACTGAAGCTTTCTTT. The chain couples TRBV20-1 to TRBJ1-1; D not resolved. This CDR3 spans 14 amino acids. V was cut by 1 base and J by 5 bases, with 14 bases left in between. Looked up from germline, CDR1 is DFQATT and CDR2 is SNEGSKA (reference sequence).